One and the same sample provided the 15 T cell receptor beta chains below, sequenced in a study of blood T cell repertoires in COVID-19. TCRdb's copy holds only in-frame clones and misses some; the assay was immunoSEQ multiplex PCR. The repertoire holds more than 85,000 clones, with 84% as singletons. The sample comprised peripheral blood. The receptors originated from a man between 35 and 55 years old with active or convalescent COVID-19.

The CDR3 DNA reads as TGTGCCAGCAGGTCCGGGACAGGGGCTACCCAGTACTTC. Amino acid sequence: CASRSGTGATQYF. The chain couples TRBV7-9 to TRBJ2-7; TRBD1 matches at 10 bases. Trimming cost V 6 bases and J 10 bases; bases outside gene matches: 9. The germline V gene encodes CDR1 SEHNR and CDR2 FQNEAQ (reference sequence). CDR3 length: 13 amino acids.

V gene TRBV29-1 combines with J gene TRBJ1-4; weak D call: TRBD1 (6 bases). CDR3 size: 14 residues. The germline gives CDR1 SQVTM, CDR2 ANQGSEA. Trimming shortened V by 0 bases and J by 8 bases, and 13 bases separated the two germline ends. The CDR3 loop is CSVEDTGRGEKLFF. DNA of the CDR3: TGCAGCGTTGAAGATACAGGGAGAGGGGAAAAACTGTTTTTT.

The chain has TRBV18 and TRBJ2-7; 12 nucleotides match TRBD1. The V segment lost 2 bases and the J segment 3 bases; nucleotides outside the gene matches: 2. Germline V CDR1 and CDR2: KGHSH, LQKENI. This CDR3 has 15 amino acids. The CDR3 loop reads CASSPGTGGYYEQYF. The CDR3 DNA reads TGTGCCAGCTCACCAGGGACAGGGGGCTACTACGAGCAGTACTTC.

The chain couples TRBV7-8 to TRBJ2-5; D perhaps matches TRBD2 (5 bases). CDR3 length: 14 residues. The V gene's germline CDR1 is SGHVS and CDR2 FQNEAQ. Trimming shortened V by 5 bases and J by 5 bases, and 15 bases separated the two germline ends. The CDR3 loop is CASSPRWLAETQYF. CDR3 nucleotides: TGTGCCAGCAGCCCGAGGTGGCTAGCTGAGACCCAGTACTTC.

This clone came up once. The CDR3 loop is CASSLGTSGGPNEQYF. DNA of the CDR3: TGTGCCAGCAGCTTGGGGACTAGCGGGGGGCCGAACGAGCAGTACTTC. The chain combines TRBV7-3 with TRBJ2-7, with 15 bases lining up with TRBD2. Looked up from germline, CDR1 is SGHTA and CDR2 is FQGTGA. J lost 5 bases, V lost 3 bases, and 5 bases had no gene match. The CDR3 runs to 16 residues.

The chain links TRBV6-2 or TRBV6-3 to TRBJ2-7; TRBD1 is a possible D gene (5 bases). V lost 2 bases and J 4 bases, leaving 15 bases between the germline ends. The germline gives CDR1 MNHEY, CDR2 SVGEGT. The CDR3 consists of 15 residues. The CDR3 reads CASSYLSGLRYEQYF. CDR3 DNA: TGTGCCAGCAGTTACCTCTCAGGGCTACGATACGAGCAGTACTTC.

The CDR3 sequence: CASSTRTGRNSPLHF. DNA for the CDR3: TGTGCCAGCAGCACACGGACAGGGAGAAACTCACCCCTCCACTTT. The rearrangement links TRBV27 to TRBJ1-6; 8 bases are shared with TRBD1. The CDR3 is 15 residues long. Unmatched junction bases numbered 11, after V lost 6 bases and J lost 10 bases. In germline, CDR1 is MNHEY, CDR2 SMNVEV (reference sequence).

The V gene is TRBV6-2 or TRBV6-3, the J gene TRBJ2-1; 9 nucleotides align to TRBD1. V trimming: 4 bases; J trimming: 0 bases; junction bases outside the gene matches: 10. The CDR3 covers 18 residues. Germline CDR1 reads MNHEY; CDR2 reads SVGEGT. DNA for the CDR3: TGTGCCAGCAGTTGGGCCGGGACAGGGATCCCCTCCTACAATGAGCAGTTCTTC. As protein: CASSWAGTGIPSYNEQFF.

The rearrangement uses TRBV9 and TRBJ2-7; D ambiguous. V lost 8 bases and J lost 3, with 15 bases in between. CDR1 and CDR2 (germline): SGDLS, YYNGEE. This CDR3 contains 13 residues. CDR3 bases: TGTGCCAGTCGGTACCTAGGATACTACGAGCAGTACTTC. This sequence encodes CASRYLGYYEQYF.

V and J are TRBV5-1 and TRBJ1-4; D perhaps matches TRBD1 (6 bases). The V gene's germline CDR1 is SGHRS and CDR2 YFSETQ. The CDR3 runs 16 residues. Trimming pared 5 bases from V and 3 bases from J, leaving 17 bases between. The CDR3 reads CASRKTGIEANEKLFF. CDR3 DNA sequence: TGCGCCAGCAGAAAAACAGGGATCGAGGCTAATGAAAAACTGTTTTTT.

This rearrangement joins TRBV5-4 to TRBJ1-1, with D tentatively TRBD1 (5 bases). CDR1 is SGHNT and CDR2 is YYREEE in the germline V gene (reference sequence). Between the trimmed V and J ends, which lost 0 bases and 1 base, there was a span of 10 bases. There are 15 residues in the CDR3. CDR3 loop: CASSLAAGRNTEAFF. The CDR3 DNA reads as TGTGCCAGCAGCTTGGCGGCGGGGCGGAACACTGAAGCTTTCTTT.

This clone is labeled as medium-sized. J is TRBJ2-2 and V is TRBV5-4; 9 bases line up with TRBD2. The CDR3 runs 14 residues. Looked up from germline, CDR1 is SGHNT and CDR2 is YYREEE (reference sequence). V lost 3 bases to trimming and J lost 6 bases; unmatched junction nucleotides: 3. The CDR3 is CASSSLAGSGELFF. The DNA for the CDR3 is TGTGCCAGCAGCTCTCTAGCGGGGTCCGGGGAGCTGTTTTTT.

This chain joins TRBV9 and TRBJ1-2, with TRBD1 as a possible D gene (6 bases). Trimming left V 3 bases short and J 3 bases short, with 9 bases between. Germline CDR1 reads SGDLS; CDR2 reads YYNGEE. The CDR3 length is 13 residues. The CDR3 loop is CASSADSYYGYTF. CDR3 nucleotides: TGTGCCAGCAGCGCGGACAGTTACTATGGCTACACCTTC.

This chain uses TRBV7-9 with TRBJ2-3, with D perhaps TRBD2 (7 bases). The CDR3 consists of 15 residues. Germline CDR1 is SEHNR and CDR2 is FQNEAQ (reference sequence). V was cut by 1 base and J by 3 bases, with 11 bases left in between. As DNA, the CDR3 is TGTGCCAGCAGCTTAGGGGGGGGCCTGACAGATACGCAGTATTTT. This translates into CASSLGGGLTDTQYF.

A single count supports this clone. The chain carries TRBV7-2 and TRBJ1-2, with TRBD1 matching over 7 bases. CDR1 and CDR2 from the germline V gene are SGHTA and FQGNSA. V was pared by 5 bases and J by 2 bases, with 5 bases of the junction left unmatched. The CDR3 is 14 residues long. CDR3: CASSRDRANYGYTF. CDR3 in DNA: TGTGCCAGCAGCCGGGACAGAGCAAACTATGGCTACACCTTC. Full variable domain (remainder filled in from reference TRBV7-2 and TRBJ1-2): GAGVSQSPSNKVTEKGKDVELRCDPISGHTALYWYRQSLGQGLEFLIYFQGNSAPDKSGLPSDRFSAERTGGSVSTLTIQRTQQEDSAVYLCASSRDRANYGYTFGSGTRLTVV.